These 20 T cell receptor beta chains were sequenced from one sample in a study of blood T cell repertoires in COVID-19. Produced via immunoSEQ multiplex PCR; TCRdb's table is partial and in-frame only. The sample records approximately 150,000 clones, approximately 79% being singletons. Sequencing was carried out using peripheral blood. These receptors were obtained from a man in his fifties or sixties with active or convalescent COVID-19.

This rearrangement joins TRBV19 to TRBJ1-1, with D tentatively TRBD1 (6 bases). The CDR3 is made up of 17 amino acids. Trimming removed 4 bases at V and 2 bases at J, with 20 bases between. CDR1 is LNHDA and CDR2 is SQIVND in the germline V gene (reference sequence). The CDR3 reads CASSTDLARGQNTEAFF. CDR3 DNA: TGTGCCAGTAGTACCGACCTGGCCAGGGGCCAAAACACTGAAGCTTTCTTT.

V gene TRBV30 combines with J gene TRBJ2-2; 9 bases are a match to TRBD2. The CDR3 runs 16 residues. The V gene's germline CDR1 is GTSNPN and CDR2 SVGIG (reference sequence). J was trimmed by 5 bases and V by 0 bases; bases with no gene match: 7. The CDR3 reads CAWSVVGAGGTGELFF. The CDR3, as DNA: TGTGCCTGGAGTGTGGTTGGAGCGGGAGGAACCGGGGAGCTGTTTTTT.

The V gene is TRBV3-1 (or the pseudogene TRBV3-2), the J gene TRBJ2-7, with D maybe TRBD1 (6 bases). Germline V gives CDR1 LGHDT, CDR2 YNNKEL (reference sequence). The length of the CDR3 is 15 residues. Trimming removed 0 bases from V and 6 bases from J, with 15 bases in between. This chain's CDR3 is CASSQELPDSSEQYF. The CDR3 nucleotides read TGTGCCAGCAGCCAAGAACTACCGGACAGCTCCGAGCAGTACTTC.

DNA for the CDR3: TGTGCCAGCAGCCGGGGCCCTAATTCACCCCTCCACTTT. It yields the protein CASSRGPNSPLHF. The chain links TRBV3-1 (or the pseudogene TRBV3-2) to TRBJ1-6; D may be TRBD1 (5 bases). In germline, CDR1 is LGHDT, CDR2 YNNKEL (reference sequence). V shed 4 bases and J shed 6 bases, with 7 bases lying between them. There are 13 residues in the CDR3.

This chain links TRBV5-1 with TRBJ2-3; 7 bases are shared with TRBD2. The V segment lost 4 bases and the J segment 1 base; nucleotides outside the gene matches: 3. The CDR3 covers 14 residues. CDR1 and CDR2 (germline): SGHRS, YFSETQ. The CDR3 sequence is CASSRREGTDTQYF. The CDR3 DNA follows: TGCGCCAGCAGCCGCCGGGAGGGCACAGATACGCAGTATTTT.

This chain uses TRBV19 with TRBJ1-1; D perhaps matches TRBD1 (5 bases). Trimming left V 9 bases short and J 6 bases short, with 20 bases between. Germline assignment: CDR1 LNHDA and CDR2 SQIVND (reference sequence). The CDR3 has 14 residues. The CDR3 sequence is CASGLKQALPEAFF. The CDR3 coding sequence is TGTGCCAGCGGGCTCAAACAGGCCCTACCTGAAGCTTTCTTT.

This clone was detected once. This rearrangement joins TRBV11-1 to TRBJ1-2; D possibly corresponds to TRBD1 (5 bases). V was cut by 2 bases and J by 4 bases, with 14 bases left in between. The germline CDR1 and CDR2 sequences are SGHAT and FQDESV (reference sequence). CDR3 size: 15 residues. The CDR3 nucleotides read TGTGCCAGCAGCTTAAGGGGACGGGACTCCTATGGCTACACCTTC. The encoded protein is CASSLRGRDSYGYTF.

This rearrangement joins TRBV7-9 to TRBJ2-2; D is undetermined. The germline V gene has CDR1 SEHNR and CDR2 FQNEAQ (reference sequence). V lost 4 bases and J 16 bases, leaving 16 bases between the germline ends. CDR3 size: 12 residues. The CDR3 DNA sequence: TGTGCCAGCAGCTCTTGGGCCGACCCCGGGTTTTTT. Residues: CASSSWADPGFF.

The chain joins TRBV24-1 to TRBJ1-5; 7 bases map to TRBD1. The trim removed 2 bases at V and 2 bases at J, leaving 11 bases unmatched. There are 18 residues in the CDR3. Germline-derived CDR1 and CDR2 are KGHDR and SFDVKD. CDR3: CATSDSIEGAPGNQPQHF. The DNA of the CDR3 is TGTGCCACCAGTGATTCCATTGAGGGGGCCCCAGGCAATCAGCCCCAGCATTTT.

The V gene is TRBV15, the J gene TRBJ1-2, with a tentative D call TRBD1 (5 bases). The germline V gene encodes CDR1 LNHNV and CDR2 YYDKDF (reference sequence). The CDR3 runs to 13 residues. V was trimmed by 7 bases and J by 1 base, leaving 10 bases between them. The CDR3 sequence: CATNDGGNYGYTF. In DNA form, the CDR3 reads TGTGCCACCAACGACGGGGGTAACTATGGCTACACCTTC. The whole variable domain, remainder taken from reference TRBV15 and TRBJ1-2, is DAMVIQNPRYQVTQFGKPVTLSCSQTLNHNVMYWYQQKSSQAPKLLFHYYDKDFNNEADTPDNFQSRRPNTSFCFLDIRSPGLGDTAMYLCATNDGGNYGYTFGSGTRLTVV.

This clone was observed a single time. The J gene is TRBJ2-5, the V gene TRBV19, with D possibly being TRBD1 (6 bases). The CDR3 runs 14 residues. V lost 3 bases and J lost 4, with 12 bases in between. Germline values: CDR1 LNHDA, CDR2 SQIVND (reference sequence). The CDR3 spells CASSITGSPETQYF. CDR3 bases: TGTGCCAGTAGTATCACAGGGTCTCCAGAGACCCAGTACTTC.

The chain has TRBV7-9 and TRBJ2-5, with D unclear. CDR1 and CDR2 from the germline V gene are SEHNR and FQNEAQ (reference sequence). This CDR3 comprises 13 residues. Trimming shortened V by 2 bases and J by 4 bases, and 8 bases separated the two germline ends. The CDR3 DNA follows: TGTGCCAGCAGCTTATCCCTCGTAGAGACCCAGTACTTC. Amino acids: CASSLSLVETQYF.

The sample holds one count of this clone. The chain employs TRBV5-1 and TRBJ1-6; 9 bases match TRBD1. The trim removed 4 bases at V and 8 bases at J, leaving 10 bases unmatched. This CDR3 is built from 16 residues. Germline V CDR1 and CDR2: SGHRS, YFSETQ. CDR3 sequence (DNA): TGCGCCAGCAGCGATCGGCCGGGGACAGGGTATTCACCCCTCCACTTT. It is translated as CASSDRPGTGYSPLHF.

CDR3 residues: CASSQDGGGNWAQETQYF. The CDR3 nucleotides read TGTGCCAGCAGCCAAGATGGCGGGGGCAACTGGGCACAAGAGACCCAGTACTTC. This rearrangement joins TRBV14 to TRBJ2-5; a possible D gene is TRBD2 (7 bases). Trimming cost V 0 bases and J 2 bases, with 19 bases left between them. Germline lookup yields CDR1 SGHDN and CDR2 FVKESK. This CDR3 is 18 amino acids long.

Details on this clone: In the same sample, other DNA sequences code for this CDR3. The chain is built from TRBV14 and TRBJ2-7, with TRBD2 identical over 11 bases. The length of the CDR3 is 15 residues. Germline values: CDR1 SGHDN, CDR2 FVKESK. With V trimmed by 3 bases and J by 7 bases, 8 bases remained unmatched. In nucleotides, the CDR3 is TGTGCCAGCAGCCAGGTAGCGGGAGGGCCTGGAGAGCAGTACTTC. Protein sequence: CASSQVAGGPGEQYF.

The chain links TRBV29-1 to TRBJ2-1; weak D call: TRBD1 (6 bases). V was pared by 8 bases and J by 9 bases, with 14 bases between. The germline gives CDR1 SQVTM, CDR2 ANQGSEA. The CDR3 is 11 amino acids. The CDR3: CSIQGRAEQFF. In DNA form, the CDR3 reads TGCAGCATACAGGGCAGAGCTGAGCAGTTCTTC.

The chain couples TRBV5-6 to TRBJ1-6, with D tentatively TRBD1 (6 bases). The CDR3 loop spans 15 amino acids. V lost 2 bases and J 9 bases, leaving 15 bases between the germline ends. Per the germline V gene, CDR1 is SGHDT and CDR2 is YYEEEE. CDR3 sequence reads: CASSFGPGEGSPLHF. CDR3 nucleotide sequence: TGTGCCAGCAGCTTCGGCCCAGGGGAGGGTTCACCCCTCCACTTT. Together with reference TRBV5-6 and TRBJ1-6, the CDR3 gives the full variable domain: DAGVTQSPTHLIKTRGQQVTLRCSPKSGHDTVSWYQQALGQGPQFIFQYYEEEERQRGNFPDRFSGHQFPNYSSELNVNALLLGDSALYLCASSFGPGEGSPLHFGNGTRLTVT.

The chain employs TRBV11-2 and TRBJ2-3; 8 positions agree with TRBD1. Germline V gene lookup returns CDR1 SGHAT and CDR2 FQNNGV. CDR3 length equals 17 residues. J lost 2 bases, V lost 1 base, and 8 bases had no gene match. The CDR3 DNA is TGTGCCAGCAGCTTAGGGGGGACAGGTCATTACACAGATACGCAGTATTTT. Its protein product is CASSLGGTGHYTDTQYF.

This clone was detected a few times. The gene calls are TRBV7-9 and TRBJ2-7; possibly TRBD1 for D (7 bases). V lost 5 bases and J 2 bases, leaving 16 bases between the germline ends. CDR1 is SEHNR, CDR2 FQNEAQ, per germline (reference sequence). This CDR3 comprises 15 residues. The CDR3 DNA reads TGTGCCAGCAGCCCGAGAGGCAGGGGGGCCTACGAGCAGTACTTC. This sequence encodes CASSPRGRGAYEQYF.

The genes are TRBV28 and TRBJ1-1, with 8 bases that match TRBD1. V was clipped by 2 bases and J by 9 bases; unmatched bases: 14. This CDR3 is built from 16 residues. CDR1 and CDR2 (germline): MDHEN, SYDVKM. CDR3 nucleotides: TGTGCCAGCAGTTTAGCCCAGGGGGCGTTGTCCACACAAGCTTTCTTT. Its protein is CASSLAQGALSTQAFF. Full variable domain (rest looked up from reference TRBV28 and TRBJ1-1): DVKVTQSSRYLVKRTGEKVFLECVQDMDHENMFWYRQDPGLGLRLIYFSYDVKMKEKGDIPEGYSVSREKKERFSLILESASTNQTSMYLCASSLAQGALSTQAFFGQGTRLTVV.